This entry describes one TCR beta chain. The antigen it recognizes is unknown. No much larger clonotype is one base removed from it; base qualities were not supplied. Each collaborating institution followed its own protocols to collect whole blood in K2EDTA tubes. For TCRbeta analysis, collaborators shipped samples as frozen whole blood, isolated PBMCs, or DNA extracted from either of those sample types. The sample belongs to a study of blood T cell repertoires in COVID-19 (dated by TCRdb to 2018 to 2020). About the investigation overall: Collaborator samples came from the United States, Italy and Spain and covered acute and convalescent phases of COVID-19. The material from the prospective study consisted of cDNA or gDNA derived from T cells, B-cell-depleted T cells, or PBMCs. The dataset comprised deeply sampled blood TCRbeta repertoires from subjects exposed to, actively infected with, or recovered from COVID-19. The repertoires were released in a freely available public database meant as a resource for research on the immune response to SARS-CoV-2. Samples were obtained from the ongoing ImmuneRACE study (first 160 participants) and from some 1,200 subjects provided by 6 global collaborators. Nearly every sample came with metadata listing a de-identified subject ID, COVID-19 status, age in years and sex. Where available, HLA class I and class II types were obtained from metadata supplied by the sample provider rather than from assay-based typing. Beyond this particular receptor, the publication reports: How much clinical and demographic metadata was included differed by source and by participant, and the metadata was provided uncurated.

TCRbeta CDR3 regions were amplified from genomic DNA by means of the immunoSEQ Assay, a bias-controlled multiplex PCR. In the original analysis: The number of nucleated cells in each sample was estimated from the amplification of reference gene primers within the assay. To quantify the absolute abundance of each unique TCRbeta CDR3 rearrangement, sequence reads were collapsed and filtered. For each sample, productive Simpson clonality was calculated by taking the square root of Simpson's diversity index across productive rearrangements. The immuneACCESS repertoire file appears here via TCRdb, limited to in-frame rearrangements. These files lack a portion of the clones; in checked studies, under half of the deficit traces to unresolved V genes, and the cause of the others is not known. For V, J and clone size, that table is used; D and trimming come from the DNA. Within this sample are 70,000 or so clones, with 85% to 90% of them counted one time only. The ten largest make up about 11% of the sample.

This receptor was obtained from a man between 65 and 85 years old with active or convalescent COVID-19. The sequenced material came from peripheral blood.

The CDR3 corresponds to CASSLSGTANEKLFF. The nucleotide sequence is TGCGCCAGCAGCTTGAGTGGGACAGCTAATGAAAAACTGTTTTTT. The chain links TRBV5-1 with TRBJ1-4; a stretch of 7 junction bases matches TRBD1. Reading from cysteine to phenylalanine, the CDR3 counts 15 amino acids. Just CDR3 DNA is preserved here, 45 bases in frame from base 1. Per the germline V gene, SGHRS is the CDR1 and YFSETQ is the CDR2. From V the trimming removes 1 base and from J it removes 3 bases, while the gene matches leave 3 bases of the junction unaccounted for.